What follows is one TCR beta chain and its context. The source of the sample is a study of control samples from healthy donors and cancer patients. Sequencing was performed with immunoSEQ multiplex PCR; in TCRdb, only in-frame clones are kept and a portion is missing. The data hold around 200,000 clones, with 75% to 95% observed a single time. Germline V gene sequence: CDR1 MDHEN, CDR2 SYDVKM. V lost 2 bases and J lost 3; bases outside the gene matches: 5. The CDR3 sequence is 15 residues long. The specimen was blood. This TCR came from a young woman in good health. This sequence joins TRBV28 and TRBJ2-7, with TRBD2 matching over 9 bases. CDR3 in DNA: TGTGCCAGCAGTTTAGGAAGCGGGAGGTTCTACGAGCAGTACTTC. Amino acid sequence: CASSLGSGRFYEQYF.